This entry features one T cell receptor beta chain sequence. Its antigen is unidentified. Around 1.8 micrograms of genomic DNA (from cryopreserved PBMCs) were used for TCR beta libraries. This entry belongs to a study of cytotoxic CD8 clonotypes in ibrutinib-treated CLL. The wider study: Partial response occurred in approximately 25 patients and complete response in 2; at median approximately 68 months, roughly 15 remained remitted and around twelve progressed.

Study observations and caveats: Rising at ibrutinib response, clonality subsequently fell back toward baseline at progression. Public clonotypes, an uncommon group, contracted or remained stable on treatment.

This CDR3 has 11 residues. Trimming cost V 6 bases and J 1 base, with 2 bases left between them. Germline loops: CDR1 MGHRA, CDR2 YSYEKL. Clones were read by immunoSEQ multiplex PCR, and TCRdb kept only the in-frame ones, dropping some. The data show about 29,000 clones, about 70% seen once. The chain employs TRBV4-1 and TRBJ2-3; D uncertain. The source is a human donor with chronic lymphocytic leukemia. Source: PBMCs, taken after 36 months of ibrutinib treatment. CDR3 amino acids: CASRGTDTQYF. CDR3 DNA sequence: TGCGCCAGCAGGGGCACAGATACGCAGTATTTT.